The TCR beta chain under discussion was sequenced for a study of T cell changes during pregnancy in multiple sclerosis. Generated by immunoSEQ multiplex PCR, the TCRdb table keeps only in-frame clones and is missing some. The table lists approximately 43,000 clones, about 92% of them singletons. In germline, CDR1 is MNHNS, CDR2 SASEGT. Losses at the gene ends were 6 bases for V and 1 base for J; bases not matched to a gene: 5. The CDR3 sequence is 14 residues long. Sample: CD8+ T cells from peripheral blood mononuclear cells, taken in the first trimester of pregnancy. The receptor was derived from a female donor with multiple sclerosis, enrolled in a pregnancy study. V gene TRBV6-1 combines with J gene TRBJ1-1; 7 bases line up with TRBD1. CDR3 in DNA: TGTGCCAGCAGGGGGGACAGTCGGAACACTGAAGCTTTCTTT. This sequence encodes CASRGDSRNTEAFF.